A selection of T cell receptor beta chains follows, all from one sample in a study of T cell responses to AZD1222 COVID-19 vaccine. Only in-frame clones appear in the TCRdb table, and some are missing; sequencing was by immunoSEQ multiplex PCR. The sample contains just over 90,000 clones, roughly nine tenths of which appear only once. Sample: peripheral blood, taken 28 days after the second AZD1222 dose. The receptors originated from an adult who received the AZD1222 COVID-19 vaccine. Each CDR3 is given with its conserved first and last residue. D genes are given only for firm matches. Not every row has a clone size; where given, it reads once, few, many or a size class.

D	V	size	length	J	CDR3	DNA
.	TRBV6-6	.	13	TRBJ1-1	CASSYDRYTEAFF	TGTGCCAGCAGTTACGACAGATACACTGAAGCTTTCTTT
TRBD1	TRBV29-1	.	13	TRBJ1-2	CSALTGADYGYTF	TGCAGCGCTTTGACAGGGGCGGACTATGGCTACACCTTC
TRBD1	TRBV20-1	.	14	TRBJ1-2	CSASSGTAGYGYTF	TGCAGTGCTAGTTCCGGGACAGCTGGGTATGGCTACACCTTC
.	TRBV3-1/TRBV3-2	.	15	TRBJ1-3	CASSQAGSSGNTIYF	TGTGCCAGCAGCCAAGCAGGAAGCTCTGGAAACACCATATATTTT
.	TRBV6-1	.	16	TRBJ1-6	CASSEPGLGGNSPLHF	TGTGCCAGCAGTGAACCGGGACTTGGAGGTAATTCACCCCTCCACTTT
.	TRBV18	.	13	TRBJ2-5	CASSPTRAETQYF	TGTGCCAGCTCTCCCACTAGAGCGGAGACCCAGTACTTC
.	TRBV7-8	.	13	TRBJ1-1	CASSLPTATEAFF	TGTGCCAGCAGCTTACCAACGGCCACTGAAGCTTTCTTT
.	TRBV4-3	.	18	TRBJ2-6	CASSQAEGGGSGANVLTF	TGCGCCAGCAGCCAAGCCGAGGGGGGGGGCTCTGGGGCCAACGTCCTGACTTTC
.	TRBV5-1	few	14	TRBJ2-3	CASSLADSTDTQYF	TGCGCCAGCAGCTTGGCAGATAGCACAGATACGCAGTATTTT
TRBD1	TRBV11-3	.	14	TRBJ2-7	CASSKTGDSYEQYF	TGTGCCAGCAGTAAGACAGGGGACTCCTACGAGCAGTACTTC
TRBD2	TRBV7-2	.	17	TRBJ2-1	CASSPQTSGRTNNEQFF	TGTGCCAGCAGCCCTCAGACTAGCGGGAGGACAAACAATGAGCAGTTCTTC
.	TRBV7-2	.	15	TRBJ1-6	CASSFESSYNSPLHF	TGTGCCAGCAGCTTTGAAAGCTCCTATAATTCACCCCTCCACTTT
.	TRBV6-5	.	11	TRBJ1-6	CASGLLTPLHF	TGTGCCAGCGGGCTCCTTACACCCCTCCACTTT
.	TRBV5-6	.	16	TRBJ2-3	CASSSILATSTDTQYF	TGTGCCAGCAGCAGTATCCTAGCGACAAGCACAGATACGCAGTATTTT
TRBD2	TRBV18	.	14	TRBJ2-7	CASSVSGGPYEQYF	TGTGCCAGCTCAGTCAGCGGGGGACCCTACGAGCAGTACTTC
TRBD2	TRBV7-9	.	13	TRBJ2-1	CASSFVLAGGVVF	TGTGCCAGCAGCTTCGTACTAGCGGGGGGGGTCGTCTTC
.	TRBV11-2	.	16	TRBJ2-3	CASSLVFGISGDTQYF	TGTGCCAGCAGCTTAGTCTTCGGGATCTCGGGAGATACGCAGTATTTT
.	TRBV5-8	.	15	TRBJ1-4	CASSSSPLAPEKLFF	TGTGCCAGCAGCTCCTCCCCCTTGGCCCCTGAAAAACTGTTTTTT
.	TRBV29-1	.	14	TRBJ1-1	CSVEDVTGITEAFF	TGCAGCGTTGAAGATGTTACGGGGATCACTGAAGCTTTCTTT
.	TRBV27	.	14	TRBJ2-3	CASSFYPTGDTQYF	TGTGCCAGCAGTTTTTATCCCACGGGAGATACGCAGTATTTT
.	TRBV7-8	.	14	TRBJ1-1	CASSSRVGLTEAFF	TGTGCCAGCAGCTCCCGGGTCGGGCTCACTGAAGCTTTCTTT
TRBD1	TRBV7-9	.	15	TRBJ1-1	CASSLGDRGDTEAFF	TGTGCCAGCAGCTTAGGGGACAGGGGCGACACTGAAGCTTTCTTT
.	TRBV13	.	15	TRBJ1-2	CASSLSGGIDYGYTF	TGTGCCAGCAGCCTATCTGGGGGGATTGACTATGGCTACACCTTC
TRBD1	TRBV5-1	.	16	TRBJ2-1	CASSLAPGTDYNEQFF	TGCGCCAGCAGCTTGGCACCCGGGACAGACTACAATGAGCAGTTCTTC
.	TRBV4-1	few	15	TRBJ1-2	CASSQERLGQYGYTF	TGCGCCAGCAGCCAAGAACGTTTGGGCCAGTATGGCTACACCTTC
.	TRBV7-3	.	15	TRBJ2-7	CASSLYPGQTYEQYF	TGTGCCAGCAGCTTATATCCCGGACAGACCTACGAGCAGTACTTC
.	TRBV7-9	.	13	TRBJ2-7	CASSLRGGYEQYF	TGTGCCAGCAGCTTAAGGGGGGGCTACGAGCAGTACTTC
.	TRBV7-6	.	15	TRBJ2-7	CASSLEGIGGYEQYF	TGTGCCAGCAGCTTAGAGGGCATCGGAGGCTACGAGCAGTACTTC
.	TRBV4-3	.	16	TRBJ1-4	CASSRPHRGGGEKLFF	TGCGCCAGCAGCCGTCCCCACCGAGGAGGTGGGGAAAAACTGTTTTTT
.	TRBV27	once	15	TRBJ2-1	CASSPLDYFYNEQFF	TGTGCCAGCAGTCCCCTGGACTATTTTTACAATGAGCAGTTCTTC
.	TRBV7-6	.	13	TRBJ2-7	CASSLAGEYEQYF	TGTGCCAGCAGCTTAGCGGGAGAGTACGAGCAGTACTTC
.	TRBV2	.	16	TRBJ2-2	CASSEQGGGNTGELFF	TGTGCCAGCAGTGAACAAGGGGGAGGAAACACCGGGGAGCTGTTTTTT
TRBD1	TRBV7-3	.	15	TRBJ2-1	CASSLGNRGHDEQFF	TGTGCCAGCAGCTTAGGCAACAGGGGGCACGATGAGCAGTTCTTC
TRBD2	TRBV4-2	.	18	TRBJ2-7	CASSQDMGTSGATYEQYF	TGTGCCAGCAGCCAAGATATGGGGACTAGCGGGGCAACCTACGAGCAGTACTTC
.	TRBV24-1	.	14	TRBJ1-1	CATSDSTIWTEAFF	TGTGCCACCAGTGATTCTACTATATGGACTGAAGCTTTCTTT
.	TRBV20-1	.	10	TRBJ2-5	CSAYGETQYF	TGCAGTGCGTACGGAGAGACCCAGTACTTC
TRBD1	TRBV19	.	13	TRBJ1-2	CASTPGQFYGYTF	TGTGCCAGTACCCCGGGACAGTTCTATGGCTACACCTTC
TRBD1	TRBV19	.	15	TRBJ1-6	CASSTGTGYNSPLHF	TGTGCCAGTAGTACCGGGACAGGGTACAATTCACCCCTCCACTTT
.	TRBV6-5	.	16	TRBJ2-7	CASSYTNLADSYEQYF	TGTGCCAGCAGTTATACCAATTTAGCGGACTCCTACGAGCAGTACTTC
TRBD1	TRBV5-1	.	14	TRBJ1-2	CASSWEGQGGGYTF	TGCGCCAGCAGCTGGGAGGGACAGGGAGGAGGATACACCTTC
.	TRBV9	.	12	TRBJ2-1	CASSVGNNEQFF	TGTGCCAGCAGCGTAGGGAACAATGAGCAGTTCTTC
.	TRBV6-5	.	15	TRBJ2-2	CASRRVLENTGELFF	TGTGCCAGCAGGAGGGTACTAGAGAACACCGGGGAGCTGTTTTTT
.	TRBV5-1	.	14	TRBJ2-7	CASSLDAVSYEQYF	TGCGCCAGCAGCTTGGACGCCGTTAGCTACGAGCAGTACTTC
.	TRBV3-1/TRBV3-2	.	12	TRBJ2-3	CASSQVLATQYF	TGTGCCAGCAGCCAAGTGTTAGCCACGCAGTATTTT
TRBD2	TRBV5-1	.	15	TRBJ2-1	CASSLVAGGGYEQFF	TGCGCCAGCAGCTTGGTAGCGGGAGGTGGGTATGAGCAGTTCTTC
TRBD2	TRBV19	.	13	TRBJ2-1	CATEREWGNEQFF	TGTGCCACCGAGCGGGAGTGGGGCAATGAGCAGTTCTTC
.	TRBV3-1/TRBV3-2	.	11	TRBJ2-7	CASSLSWQQYF	TGTGCCAGCAGCCTCTCATGGCAGCAGTACTTC
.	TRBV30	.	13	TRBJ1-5	CAWSVQFDQPQHF	TGTGCCTGGAGTGTACAGTTCGATCAGCCCCAGCATTTT
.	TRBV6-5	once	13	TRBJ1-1	CASSYSRGERAFF	TGTGCCAGCAGTTACTCTAGGGGGGAACGAGCTTTCTTT
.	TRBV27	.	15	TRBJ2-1	CASSSDGVGVNEQFF	TGTGCCAGCAGCTCCGACGGGGTAGGGGTCAATGAGCAGTTCTTC
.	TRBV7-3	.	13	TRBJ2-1	CASSSGEGNEQFF	TGTGCCAGCAGCTCCGGTGAGGGGAATGAGCAGTTCTTC
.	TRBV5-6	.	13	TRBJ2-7	CASSKTESYEQYF	TGTGCCAGCAGCAAGACAGAATCCTACGAGCAGTACTTC
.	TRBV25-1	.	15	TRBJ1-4	CASQHKGATNEKLFF	TGTGCCAGCCAGCACAAGGGTGCAACTAATGAAAAACTGTTTTTT
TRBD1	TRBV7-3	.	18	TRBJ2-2	CASSLKGDRPANTGELFF	TGTGCCAGCAGCTTAAAAGGGGACAGACCCGCGAACACCGGGGAGCTGTTTTTT
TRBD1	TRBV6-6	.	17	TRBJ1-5	CASSLDREAWGNQPQHF	TGTGCCAGCAGTCTGGACAGGGAGGCTTGGGGCAATCAGCCCCAGCATTTT
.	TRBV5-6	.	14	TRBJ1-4	CASSPQEQNEKLFF	TGTGCCAGCAGCCCTCAGGAACAGAATGAAAAACTGTTTTTT
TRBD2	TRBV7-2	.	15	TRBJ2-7	CASSWSGGLLDEQYF	TGTGCCAGCAGTTGGAGCGGGGGTCTCCTGGACGAGCAGTACTTC